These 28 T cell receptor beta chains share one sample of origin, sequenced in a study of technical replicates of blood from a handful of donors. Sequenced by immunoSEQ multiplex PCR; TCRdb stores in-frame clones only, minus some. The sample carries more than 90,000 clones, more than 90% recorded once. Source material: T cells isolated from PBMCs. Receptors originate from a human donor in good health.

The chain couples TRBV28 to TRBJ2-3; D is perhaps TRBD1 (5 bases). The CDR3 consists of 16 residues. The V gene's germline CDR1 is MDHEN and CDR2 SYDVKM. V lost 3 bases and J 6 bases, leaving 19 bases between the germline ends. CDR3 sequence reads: CASSFKGWLTEDTQYF. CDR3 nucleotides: TGTGCCAGCAGTTTTAAGGGGTGGCTGACGGAGGATACGCAGTATTTT. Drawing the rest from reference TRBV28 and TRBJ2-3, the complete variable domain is DVKVTQSSRYLVKRTGEKVFLECVQDMDHENMFWYRQDPGLGLRLIYFSYDVKMKEKGDIPEGYSVSREKKERFSLILESASTNQTSMYLCASSFKGWLTEDTQYFGPGTRLTVL.

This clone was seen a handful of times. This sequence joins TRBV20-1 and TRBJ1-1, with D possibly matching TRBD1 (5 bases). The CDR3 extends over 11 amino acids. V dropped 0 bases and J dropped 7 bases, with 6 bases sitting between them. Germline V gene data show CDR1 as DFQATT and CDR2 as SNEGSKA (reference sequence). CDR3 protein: CSAREGLEAFF. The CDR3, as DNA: TGCAGTGCTAGAGAGGGACTTGAAGCTTTCTTT.

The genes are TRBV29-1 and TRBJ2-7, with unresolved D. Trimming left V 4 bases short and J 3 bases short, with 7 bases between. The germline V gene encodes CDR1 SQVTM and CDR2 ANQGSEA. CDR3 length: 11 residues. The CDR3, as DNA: TGCAGCGTTGCTGACATCTACGAGCAGTACTTC. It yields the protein CSVADIYEQYF.

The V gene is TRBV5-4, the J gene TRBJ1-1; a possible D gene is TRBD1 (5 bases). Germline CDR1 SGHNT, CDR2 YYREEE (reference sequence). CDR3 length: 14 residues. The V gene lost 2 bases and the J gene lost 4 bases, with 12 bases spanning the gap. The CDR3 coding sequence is TGTGCCAGCAGCTTCGGCGGGACCCCCACTGAAGCTTTCTTT. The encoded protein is CASSFGGTPTEAFF.

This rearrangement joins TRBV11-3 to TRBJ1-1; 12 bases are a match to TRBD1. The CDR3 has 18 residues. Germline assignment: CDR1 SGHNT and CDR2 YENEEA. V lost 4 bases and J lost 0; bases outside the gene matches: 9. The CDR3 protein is CASSSNRDRGLVNTEAFF. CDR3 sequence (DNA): TGTGCCAGCAGCTCCAACCGGGACAGGGGGCTTGTGAACACTGAAGCTTTCTTT.

The CDR3 coding sequence is TGCGCCAGCAGAGGGCAGGGATCACCCTCTTCGGGCTACACCTTC. Translating gives CASRGQGSPSSGYTF. The chain recombines TRBV5-1 with TRBJ1-2; tentative D call: TRBD1 (5 bases). There are 15 residues in the CDR3. Trimming removed 5 bases at V and 8 bases at J, with 22 bases between. Germline CDR1 SGHRS, CDR2 YFSETQ.

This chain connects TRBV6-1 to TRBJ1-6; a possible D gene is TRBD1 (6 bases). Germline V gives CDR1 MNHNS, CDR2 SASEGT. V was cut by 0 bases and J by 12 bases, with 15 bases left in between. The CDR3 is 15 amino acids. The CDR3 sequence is CASSEAGHKTQPLHF. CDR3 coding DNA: TGTGCCAGCAGTGAAGCGGGACACAAGACTCAACCCCTCCACTTT.

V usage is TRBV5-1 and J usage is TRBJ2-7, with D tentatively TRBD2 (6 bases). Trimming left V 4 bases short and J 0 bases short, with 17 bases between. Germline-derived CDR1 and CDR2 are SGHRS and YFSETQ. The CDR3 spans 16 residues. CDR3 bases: TGCGCCAGCAGCCCCGGGACGGAGGGCTACTCCTACGAGCAGTACTTC. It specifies CASSPGTEGYSYEQYF.

The CDR3 coding sequence is TGTGCCAGCAGCTCGGAGACGGATAGCTATGGCTACACCTTC. Translating it yields CASSSETDSYGYTF. The V gene is TRBV7-8, the J gene TRBJ1-2; D is unclear. Germline V lookup: CDR1 SGHVS, CDR2 FQNEAQ. CDR3 length: 14 amino acids. With 4 bases removed from V and 4 bases from J, the gap between germline ends came to 13 bases.

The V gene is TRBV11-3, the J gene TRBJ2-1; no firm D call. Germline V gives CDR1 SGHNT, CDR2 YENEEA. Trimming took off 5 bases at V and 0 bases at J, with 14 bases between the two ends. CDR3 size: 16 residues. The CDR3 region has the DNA TGTGCCAGCAGCCCACGGCGGCTCAGCTCCTACAATGAGCAGTTCTTC. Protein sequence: CASSPRRLSSYNEQFF.

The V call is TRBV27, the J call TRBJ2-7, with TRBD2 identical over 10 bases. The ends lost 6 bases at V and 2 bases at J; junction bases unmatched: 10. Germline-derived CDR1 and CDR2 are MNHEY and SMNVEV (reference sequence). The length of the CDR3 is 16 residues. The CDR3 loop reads CASSAPRSGRAYEQYF. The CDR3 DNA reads TGTGCCAGCAGCGCCCCCCGGAGCGGGAGGGCCTACGAGCAGTACTTC.

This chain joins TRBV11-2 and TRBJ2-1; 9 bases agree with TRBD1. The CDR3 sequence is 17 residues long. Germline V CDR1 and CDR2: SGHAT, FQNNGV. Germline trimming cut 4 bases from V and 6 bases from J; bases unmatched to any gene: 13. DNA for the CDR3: TGTGCCAGCAGCTGGGGGAGATGGGACAGGGTTGGCAATGAGCAGTTCTTC. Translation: CASSWGRWDRVGNEQFF.

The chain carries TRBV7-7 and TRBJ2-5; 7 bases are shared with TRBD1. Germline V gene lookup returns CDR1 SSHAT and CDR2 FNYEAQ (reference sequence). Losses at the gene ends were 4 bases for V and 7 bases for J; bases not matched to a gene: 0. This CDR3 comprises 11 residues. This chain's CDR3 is CASSSGGTQYF. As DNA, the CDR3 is TGTGCCAGCAGCTCAGGGGGGACCCAGTACTTC.

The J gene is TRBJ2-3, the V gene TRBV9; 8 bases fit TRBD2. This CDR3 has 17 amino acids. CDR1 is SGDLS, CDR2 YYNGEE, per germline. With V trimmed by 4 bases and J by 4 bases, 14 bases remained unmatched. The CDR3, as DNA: TGTGCCAGCAGCCACCGGGTTAGCGCGGGGGGCCCAGATACGCAGTATTTT. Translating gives CASSHRVSAGGPDTQYF.

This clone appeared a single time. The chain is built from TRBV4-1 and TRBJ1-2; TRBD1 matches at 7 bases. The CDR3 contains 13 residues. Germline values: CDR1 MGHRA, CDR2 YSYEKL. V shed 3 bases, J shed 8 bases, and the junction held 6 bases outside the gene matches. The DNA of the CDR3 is TGCGCCAGCAGCCATTCGAACAGGGGCGGCTACACCTTC. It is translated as CASSHSNRGGYTF.

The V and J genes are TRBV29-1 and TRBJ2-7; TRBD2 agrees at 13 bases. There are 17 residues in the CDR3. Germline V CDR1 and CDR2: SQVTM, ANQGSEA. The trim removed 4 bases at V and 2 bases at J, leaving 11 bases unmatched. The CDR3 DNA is TGCAGCGTTGCGGGACTAGCGGGAAGGGGTGGGACCTACGAGCAGTACTTC. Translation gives CSVAGLAGRGGTYEQYF.

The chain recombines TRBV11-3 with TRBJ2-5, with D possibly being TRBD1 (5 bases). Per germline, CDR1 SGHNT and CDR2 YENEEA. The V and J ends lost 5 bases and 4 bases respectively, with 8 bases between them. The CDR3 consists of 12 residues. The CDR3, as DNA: TGTGCCAGCAGCCAGGGAATAGAGACCCAGTACTTC. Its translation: CASSQGIETQYF.

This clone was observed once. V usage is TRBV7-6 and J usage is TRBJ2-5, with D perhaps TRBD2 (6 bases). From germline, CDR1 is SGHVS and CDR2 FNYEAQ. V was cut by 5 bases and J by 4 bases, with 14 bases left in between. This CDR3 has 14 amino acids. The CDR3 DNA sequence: TGTGCCAGCAGCCCGACTAGTTATCGAGAGACCCAGTACTTC. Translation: CASSPTSYRETQYF.

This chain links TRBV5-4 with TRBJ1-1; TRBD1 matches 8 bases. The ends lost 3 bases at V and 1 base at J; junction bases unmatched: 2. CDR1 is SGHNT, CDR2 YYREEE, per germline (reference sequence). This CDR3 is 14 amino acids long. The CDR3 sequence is CASSWDRSNTEAFF. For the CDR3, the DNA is TGTGCCAGCAGCTGGGACAGGTCGAACACTGAAGCTTTCTTT. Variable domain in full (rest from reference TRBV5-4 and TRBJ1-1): ETGVTQSPTHLIKTRGQQVTLRCSSQSGHNTVSWYQQALGQGPQFIFQYYREEENGRGNFPPRFSGLQFPNYSSELNVNALELDDSALYLCASSWDRSNTEAFFGQGTRLTVV.

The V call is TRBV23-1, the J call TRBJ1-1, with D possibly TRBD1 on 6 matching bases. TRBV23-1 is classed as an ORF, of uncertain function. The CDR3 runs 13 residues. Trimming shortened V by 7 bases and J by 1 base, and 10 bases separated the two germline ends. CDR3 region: CASKPRGNTEAFF. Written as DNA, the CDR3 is TGCGCCAGCAAACCCAGGGGGAACACTGAAGCTTTCTTT.

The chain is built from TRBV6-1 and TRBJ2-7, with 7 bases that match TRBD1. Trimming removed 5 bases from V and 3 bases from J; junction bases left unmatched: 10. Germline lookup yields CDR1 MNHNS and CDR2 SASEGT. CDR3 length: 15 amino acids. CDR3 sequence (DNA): TGTGCCAGCAGTTGGGACGACAGGGCATTCTACGAGCAGTACTTC. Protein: CASSWDDRAFYEQYF.

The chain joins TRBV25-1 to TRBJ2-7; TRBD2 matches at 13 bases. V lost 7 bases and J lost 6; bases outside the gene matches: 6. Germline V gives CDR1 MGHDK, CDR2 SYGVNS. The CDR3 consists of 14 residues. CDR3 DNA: TGTGCCAGCACACTAGCGGGAGGGTCCGGCGAGCAGTACTTC. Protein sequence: CASTLAGGSGEQYF.

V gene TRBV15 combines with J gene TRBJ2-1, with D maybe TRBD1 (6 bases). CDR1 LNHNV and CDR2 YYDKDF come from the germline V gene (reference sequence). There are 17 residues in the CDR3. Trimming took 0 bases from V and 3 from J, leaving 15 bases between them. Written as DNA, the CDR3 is TGTGCCACCAGCAGAGATGAATTACTAGGGGGCTACAATGAGCAGTTCTTC. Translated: CATSRDELLGGYNEQFF.

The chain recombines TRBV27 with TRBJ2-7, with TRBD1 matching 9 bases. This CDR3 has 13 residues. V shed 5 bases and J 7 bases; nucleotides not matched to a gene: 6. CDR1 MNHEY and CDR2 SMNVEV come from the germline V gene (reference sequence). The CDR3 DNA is TGTGCCAGCAGTACCGGACAGGGGAGTGAGCAGTACTTC. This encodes CASSTGQGSEQYF.

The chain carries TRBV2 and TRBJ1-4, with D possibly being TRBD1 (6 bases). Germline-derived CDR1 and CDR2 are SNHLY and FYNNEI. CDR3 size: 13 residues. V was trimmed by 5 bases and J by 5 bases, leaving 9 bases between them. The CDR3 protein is CASSSQGNEKLFF. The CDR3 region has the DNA TGTGCCAGCAGTAGTCAGGGGAATGAAAAACTGTTTTTT.

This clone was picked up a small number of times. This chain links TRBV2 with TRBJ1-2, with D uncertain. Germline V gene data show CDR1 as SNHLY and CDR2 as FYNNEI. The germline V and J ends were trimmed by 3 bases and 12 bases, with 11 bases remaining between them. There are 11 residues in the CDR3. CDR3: CASSEEVINTF. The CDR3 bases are TGTGCCAGCAGTGAGGAGGTAATCAACACCTTC.

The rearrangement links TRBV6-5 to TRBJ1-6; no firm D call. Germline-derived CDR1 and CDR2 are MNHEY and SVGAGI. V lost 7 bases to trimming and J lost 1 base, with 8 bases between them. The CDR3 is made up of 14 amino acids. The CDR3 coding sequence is TGTGCCAGCATTGGCAGGTCCTATAATTCACCCCTCCACTTT. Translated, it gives CASIGRSYNSPLHF.

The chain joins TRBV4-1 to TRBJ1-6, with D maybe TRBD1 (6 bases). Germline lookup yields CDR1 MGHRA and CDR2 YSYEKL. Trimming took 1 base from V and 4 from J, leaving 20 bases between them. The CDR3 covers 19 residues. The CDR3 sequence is CASSQVGDKGRFYNSPLHF. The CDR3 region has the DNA TGCGCCAGCAGCCAAGTGGGGGACAAAGGTAGATTTTATAATTCACCCCTCCACTTT.